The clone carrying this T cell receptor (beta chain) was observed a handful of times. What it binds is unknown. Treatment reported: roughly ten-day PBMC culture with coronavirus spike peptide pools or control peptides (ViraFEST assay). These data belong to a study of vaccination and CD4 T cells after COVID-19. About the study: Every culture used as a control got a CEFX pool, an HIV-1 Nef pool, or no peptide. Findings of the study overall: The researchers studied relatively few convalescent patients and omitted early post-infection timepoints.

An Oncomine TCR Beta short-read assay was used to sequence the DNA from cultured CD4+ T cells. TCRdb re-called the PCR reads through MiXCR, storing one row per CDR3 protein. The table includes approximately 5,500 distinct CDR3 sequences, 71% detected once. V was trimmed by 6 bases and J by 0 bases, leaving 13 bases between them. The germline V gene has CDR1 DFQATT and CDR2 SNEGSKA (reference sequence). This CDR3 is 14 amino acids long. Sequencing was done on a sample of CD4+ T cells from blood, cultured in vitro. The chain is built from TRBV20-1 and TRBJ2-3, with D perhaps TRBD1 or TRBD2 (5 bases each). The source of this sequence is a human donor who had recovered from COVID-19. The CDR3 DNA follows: TGCAGTGCCTGGGGCCGGGATAGCACAGATACGCAGTATTTT. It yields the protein CSAWGRDSTDTQYF.